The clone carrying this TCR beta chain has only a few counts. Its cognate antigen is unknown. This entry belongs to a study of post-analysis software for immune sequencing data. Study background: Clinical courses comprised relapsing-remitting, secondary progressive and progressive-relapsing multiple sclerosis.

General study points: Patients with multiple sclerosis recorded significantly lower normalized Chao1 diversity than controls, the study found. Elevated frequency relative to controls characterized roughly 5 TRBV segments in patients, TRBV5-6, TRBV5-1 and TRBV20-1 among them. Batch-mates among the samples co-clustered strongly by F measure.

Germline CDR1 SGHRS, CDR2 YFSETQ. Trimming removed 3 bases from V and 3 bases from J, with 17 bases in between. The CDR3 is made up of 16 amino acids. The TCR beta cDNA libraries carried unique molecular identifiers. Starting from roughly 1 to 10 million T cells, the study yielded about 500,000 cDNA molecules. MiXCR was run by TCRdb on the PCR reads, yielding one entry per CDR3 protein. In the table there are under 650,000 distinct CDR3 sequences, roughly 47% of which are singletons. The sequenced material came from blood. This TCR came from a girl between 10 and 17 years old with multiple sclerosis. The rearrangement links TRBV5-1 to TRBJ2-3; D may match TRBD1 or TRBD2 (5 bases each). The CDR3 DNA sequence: TGCGCCAGCAGCTCCCCCGGGGCCGTAGGTACAGATACGCAGTATTTT. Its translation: CASSSPGAVGTDTQYF.